The sequence of this TCR beta chain was determined in a study of beta chain features in type 1 diabetes. Sequencing targeted expressed TCRB transcripts, as all isolated RNA had been reverse transcribed. Assay used: immunoSEQ multiplex PCR; TCRdb lists only in-frame clones, some missing. This table holds around 340,000 clones, over 7% found once. This clone showed up just a few times. What it binds is unknown. Trimming left V 5 bases short and J 0 bases short, with 15 bases between. Germline lookup yields CDR1 SGHTA and CDR2 FQGNSA. This CDR3 spans 16 amino acids. Overall study results and limits: Among all four CD4+ subsets, Type 1 diabetes patients had TCRB CDR3s that were moderately but significantly shorter. For patients, the naive, central memory and Treg TCRB repertoires appeared more alike than for healthy donors.

The chain carries TRBV7-2 and TRBJ2-3; D is unresolved. The sample taken for sequencing was central memory CD4+ T cells from blood. The TCR comes from a man aged 25 to 40 with type 1 diabetes. CDR3 DNA: TGTGCCAGCAGCCGGAACCCGGCGGAGAGCACAGATACGCAGTATTTT. It codes for CASSRNPAESTDTQYF.